This TCR beta chain is drawn from a study of blood T cell repertoires in COVID-19. Study-level information: Samples came from the United States, Italy and Spain, spanning acute and convalescent COVID-19.

CDR3 length: 13 residues. V lost 9 bases, J lost 4 bases, and 15 bases lay in between. Per germline, CDR1 SNHLY and CDR2 FYNNEI. The data were produced by immunoSEQ multiplex PCR, yet TCRdb's version contains in-frame clones alone and is incomplete. Found here are about 350,000 clones, around 88% of them singletons; the top ten hold less than 9%. The TCR comes from a woman aged 60 to 75 with COVID-19, enrolled during active disease. The V and J genes are TRBV2 and TRBJ2-5; possibly TRBD1 for D (6 bases). The sequencing input was peripheral blood. The CDR3 nucleotides are TGTGCCAGTCAGATACAGGGACGAGAGACCCAGTACTTC. Translated: CASQIQGRETQYF.